This entry features one T cell receptor (beta chain) sequence. Germline V gives CDR1 SGHRS, CDR2 YFSETQ. V was shortened by 1 base and J by 1 base, with 11 bases between the two germline ends. This CDR3 has 15 amino acids. The method was immunoSEQ multiplex PCR; TCRdb's version includes in-frame clones alone and lacks a portion of them. The sample includes tens of thousands of clones, approximately 91% of them seen just once. This sample stems from a study of T cell changes during pregnancy in multiple sclerosis. The clonotype comes from a female donor with multiple sclerosis, enrolled in a pregnancy study. The sample was CD4+ T cells from peripheral blood mononuclear cells, taken in the third trimester of pregnancy. This sequence joins TRBV5-1 and TRBJ1-1; D gene uncertain. Here the CDR3 DNA reads TGCGCCAGCAGCTTGTCGGGGATGGGGAACACTGAAGCTTTCTTT. Translation gives CASSLSGMGNTEAFF.